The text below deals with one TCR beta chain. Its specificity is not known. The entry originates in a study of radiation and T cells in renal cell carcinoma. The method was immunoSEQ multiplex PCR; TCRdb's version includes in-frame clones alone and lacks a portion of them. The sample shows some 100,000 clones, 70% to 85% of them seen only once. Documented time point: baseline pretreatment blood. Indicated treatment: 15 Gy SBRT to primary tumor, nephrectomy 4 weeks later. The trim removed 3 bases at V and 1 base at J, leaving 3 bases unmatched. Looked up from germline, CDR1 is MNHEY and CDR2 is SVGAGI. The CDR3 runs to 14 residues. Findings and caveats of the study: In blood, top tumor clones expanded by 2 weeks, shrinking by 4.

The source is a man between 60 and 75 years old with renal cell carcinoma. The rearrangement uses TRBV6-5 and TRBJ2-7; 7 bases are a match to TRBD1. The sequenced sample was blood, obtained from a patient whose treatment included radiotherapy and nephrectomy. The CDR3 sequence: CASSYQQGSYEQYF. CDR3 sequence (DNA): TGTGCCAGCAGTTATCAACAGGGGTCCTACGAGCAGTACTTC.